A selection of T cell receptor beta chains follows, all from one sample in a study of blood T cell repertoires in COVID-19. Sequenced by immunoSEQ multiplex PCR; TCRdb stores in-frame clones only, minus some. The table lists 300,000 to 400,000 clones, under 90% of them singletons. The sequencing input was PBMCs or T cells enriched from blood (not recorded which). The receptors were gathered from a man between 60 and 70 years old who had recovered from COVID-19. CDR3s include the opening cysteine and the closing phenylalanine or tryptophan. D genes are given only for firm matches. Not all rows give a size; the values are once, few, many and, for expanded clones, a class.

V gene	J gene	D gene	clone size	CDR3 DNA	CDR3 protein
TRBV24-1	TRBJ1-2	TRBD1	-	TGTGCCACCAGCTCGACCCCGGACGGGACAGGGCTCTATGGCTACACCTTC	CATSSTPDGTGLYGYTF
TRBV7-9	TRBJ1-5	-	-	TGTGCCAGCAGCTTAGATCTAGGGGAAATTGAGAGCAATCAGCCCCAGCATTTT	CASSLDLGEIESNQPQHF
TRBV19	TRBJ2-7	TRBD1	-	TGTGCCAGTAGTATAAGTAGGGGGCAAGTCGACGAGCAGTACTTC	CASSISRGQVDEQYF
TRBV18	TRBJ1-5	-	once	TGTGCCAGCTCACCAGCGGGGCAGCCTTACAATCAGCCCCAGCATTTT	CASSPAGQPYNQPQHF
TRBV28	TRBJ1-5	TRBD1	-	TGTGCCAGCAGGAGGGGACAGAGTAGCAATCAGCCCCAGCATTTT	CASRRGQSSNQPQHF
TRBV2	TRBJ2-3	-	-	TGTGCCAGCACTCGAACATCCCGGGAAGTCCACACAGATACGCAGTATTTT	CASTRTSREVHTDTQYF
TRBV11-3	TRBJ1-1	TRBD1	once	TGTGCCAGCAGCTTAACGGGACAGGCAAACACTGAAGCTTTCTTT	CASSLTGQANTEAFF
TRBV5-4	TRBJ1-2	TRBD1	-	TGTGCCAGCAGCTTTCCGGACAGGTCCTATGGCTACACCTTC	CASSFPDRSYGYTF
TRBV12-3/TRBV12-4	TRBJ2-7	-	-	TGTGCCAGCAGTTTCCGGTACGAGCAGTACTTC	CASSFRYEQYF
TRBV11-2	TRBJ1-1	-	few	TGTGCCAGCAGCCTCCGTCGGGGGTTTGAAGCTTTCTTT	CASSLRRGFEAFF
TRBV5-4	TRBJ1-3	TRBD1	-	TGTGCCAGCAGCCACCAGGGGGACATCTCTGGAAACACCATATATTTT	CASSHQGDISGNTIYF
TRBV7-3	TRBJ2-7	TRBD1	-	TGTGCCAGCAGCTACTCGGGACAGGGGACTTACGAGCAGTACTTC	CASSYSGQGTYEQYF
TRBV4-3	TRBJ1-2	-	once	TGCGCCAGCAGCCAGGACTGGGGGGGCGCGGGAGGCTACACCTTC	CASSQDWGGAGGYTF
TRBV6-1	TRBJ1-5	TRBD1	few	TGTGCCAGCAGTGAAGGGGGACAGCAGCCCCAGCATTTT	CASSEGGQQPQHF
TRBV30	TRBJ2-7	TRBD2	-	TGTGCCTGGAGACCCAGCGGGAGGGCCTTGGACGAGCAGTACTTC	CAWRPSGRALDEQYF
TRBV9	TRBJ1-4	TRBD1	-	TGTGCCAGCAGCGACCGGACAGGGGGCAATGAAAAACTGTTTTTT	CASSDRTGGNEKLFF
TRBV18	TRBJ1-5	-	-	TGTGCCAGCTCAATCAGCGGAGCCGATCAGCCCCAGCATTTT	CASSISGADQPQHF